These 8 T cell receptor beta chains originate from one sample sequenced in a study of blood T cells in healthy people across ages. It was with a sample-barcoded 5' primer and a J-beta primer mix that a second PCR of roughly 7 to 12 cycles was run. TCRdb passed the 5' RACE reads through MiXCR, listing each CDR3 protein once. The sample holds fewer than 900,000 distinct CDR3 sequences, approximately 39% seen once. The specimen was blood. The receptors here all came from an older woman in good health.

This chain uses TRBV20-1 with TRBJ2-7, with 9 bases lining up with TRBD2. Germline V lookup: CDR1 DFQATT, CDR2 SNEGSKA (reference sequence). The CDR3 totals 13 residues. V lost 2 bases to trimming and J lost 5 bases; unmatched junction nucleotides: 4. The CDR3 bases are TGCAGTGCTAGATGGCGGGAGGGCCACGAGCAGTACTTC. It specifies CSARWREGHEQYF.

Only a few counts were recorded for this clonotype. This chain joins TRBV6-1 and TRBJ2-1; tentatively, D is TRBD2 (6 bases). CDR1 is MNHNS and CDR2 is SASEGT in the germline V gene. The CDR3 is 15 residues long. Trimming pared 3 bases from V and 2 bases from J, leaving 11 bases between. The CDR3 DNA sequence: TGTGCCAGCAGTGATGGGGGGAGGCCCTACAATGAGCAGTTCTTC. Translation: CASSDGGRPYNEQFF.

Details on this clonotype: A much larger clone sits a single nucleotide away, making a read error possible. The chain links TRBV7-9 to TRBJ2-1, with 10 bases identical to TRBD2. The tail of the sequence fits TRBJ2-7 better, so the J call may be wrong. The CDR3 has 15 residues. CDR1 is SEHNR, CDR2 FQNEAQ, per germline (reference sequence). CDR3 DNA: TGTGCCAGCAGCCCTGGGACTAGCGTGTACAATGAGCAGTACTTC. The encoded protein is CASSPGTSVYNEQYF.

Notes on this clonotype: A read error may explain this, as a much larger clone is one base away. The V call is TRBV6-2 or TRBV6-3, the J call TRBJ2-1; no reliable D call. From germline, CDR1 is MNHEY and CDR2 SVGEGT. The CDR3 is 11 residues long. Written as DNA, the CDR3 is TGTGCCGGCAGTTACAAACTTGAGCAGTTCTTC. It is translated as CAGSYKLEQFF.

The chain employs TRBV6-2 or TRBV6-3 and TRBJ2-7; the D is unclear. Germline V gene data show CDR1 as MNHEY and CDR2 as SVGEGT. Trimming removed 5 bases from V and 3 bases from J, with 5 bases in between. This CDR3 is 11 amino acids long. This chain's CDR3 is CASSINYEQYF. Written as DNA, the CDR3 is TGTGCCAGCAGTATCAACTACGAGCAGTACTTC.

This clonotype has only a few counts. The V gene is TRBV7-7, the J gene TRBJ2-5; the match to TRBD2 covers 14 bases. Looked up from germline, CDR1 is SSHAT and CDR2 is FNYEAQ (reference sequence). The CDR3 totals 15 residues. CDR3 nucleotide sequence: TGTGCTAGCCAGGGACTAGCGGGAGCTGGAGAGACCCAGTACTTC. It yields the protein CASQGLAGAGETQYF.

This sequence joins TRBV20-1 and TRBJ2-4, with no clear D. The V end lost 0 bases, the J end lost 3 bases, and 12 bases lay between the germline ends. Looked up from germline, CDR1 is DFQATT and CDR2 is SNEGSKA (reference sequence). CDR3 length equals 15 residues. The CDR3 DNA follows: TGCAGTGCTAGAGATGGCCAGTCGGACAAAAACATTCAGTACTTC. Its protein is CSARDGQSDKNIQYF.

The chain couples TRBV20-1 to TRBJ2-3, with a possible D match to TRBD2 (6 bases). Per germline, CDR1 DFQATT and CDR2 SNEGSKA (reference sequence). There are 15 residues in the CDR3. V was clipped by 6 bases and J by 4 bases, with 20 bases between them. CDR3 sequence: CSATRGTGLADTQYF. The CDR3 DNA sequence: TGCAGTGCCACACGCGGGACGGGCCTTGCAGATACGCAGTATTTT.